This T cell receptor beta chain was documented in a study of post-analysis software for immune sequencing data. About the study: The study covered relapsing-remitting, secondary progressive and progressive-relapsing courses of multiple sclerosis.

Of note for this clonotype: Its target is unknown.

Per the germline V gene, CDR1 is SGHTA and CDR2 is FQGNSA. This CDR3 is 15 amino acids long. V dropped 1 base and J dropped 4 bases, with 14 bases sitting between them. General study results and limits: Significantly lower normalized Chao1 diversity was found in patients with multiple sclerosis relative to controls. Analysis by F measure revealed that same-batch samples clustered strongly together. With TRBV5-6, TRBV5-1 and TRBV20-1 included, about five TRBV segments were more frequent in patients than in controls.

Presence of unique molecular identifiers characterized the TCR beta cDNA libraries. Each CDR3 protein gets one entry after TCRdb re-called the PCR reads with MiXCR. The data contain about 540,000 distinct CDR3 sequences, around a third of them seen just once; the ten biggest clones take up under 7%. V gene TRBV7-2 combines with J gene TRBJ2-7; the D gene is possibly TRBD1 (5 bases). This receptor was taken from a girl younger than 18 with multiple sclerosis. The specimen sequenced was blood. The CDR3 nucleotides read TGTGCCAGCAGCTTAGTTTTTTTAGGGGCTTACGAGCAGTACTTC. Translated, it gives CASSLVFLGAYEQYF.